A single sample is the source of the 17 T cell receptor beta chains below, sequenced in a study of control samples from healthy donors and cancer patients (dated by TCRdb to about 2020). Library preparation used the immunoSEQ multiplex PCR assay. This immuneACCESS table, as held by TCRdb, lists in-frame sequences with V and J called but not all clones. Of the missing ones, under half trace to an unresolved V gene in checked studies; the others have no known cause. The sample table lists about 120,000 clones, more than 70% of them with a count of one. The ten top clones hold 40% of the sample. Material for sequencing was blood. Receptors originate from a man in his forties or fifties in good health.

V and J are TRBV19 and TRBJ1-2, with D perhaps matching TRBD1 (5 bases). Germline CDR1 LNHDA, CDR2 SQIVND (reference sequence). The CDR3 has 13 amino acids. Trimming took 5 bases from V and 5 from J, leaving 12 bases between them. The CDR3 DNA reads TGTGCCAGTAGTTGGAGGGGATGGTATGGCTACACCTTC. It translates to CASSWRGWYGYTF.

This chain joins TRBV5-1 and TRBJ1-1, with 7 bases matching TRBD1. The V gene end was trimmed by 0 bases and the J gene end by 1 base; junction bases not matched to a gene: 12. This CDR3 is built from 18 residues. The germline gives CDR1 SGHRS, CDR2 YFSETQ. This chain's CDR3 is CASSLAKTGLVPNTEAFF. Written as DNA, the CDR3 is TGCGCCAGCAGCTTGGCCAAGACAGGGTTAGTTCCGAACACTGAAGCTTTCTTT.

The V and J genes are TRBV5-4 and TRBJ1-1; D gene ambiguous. The CDR3 length is 13 residues. Trimming took off 2 bases at V and 4 bases at J, with 9 bases between the two ends. Germline lookup yields CDR1 SGHNT and CDR2 YYREEE (reference sequence). Written as DNA, the CDR3 is TGTGCCAGCAGCTTTCGAGGGTCCACTGAAGCTTTCTTT. Translated, it gives CASSFRGSTEAFF. Filled out from reference TRBV5-4 and TRBJ1-1, the complete variable domain reads ETGVTQSPTHLIKTRGQQVTLRCSSQSGHNTVSWYQQALGQGPQFIFQYYREEENGRGNFPPRFSGLQFPNYSSELNVNALELDDSALYLCASSFRGSTEAFFGQGTRLTVV.

This chain uses TRBV30 with TRBJ2-7; unclear D gene. V lost 0 bases and J lost 2, with 14 bases in between. The length of the CDR3 is 15 residues. Germline V lookup: CDR1 GTSNPN, CDR2 SVGIG (reference sequence). The CDR3 protein is CAWSVVTPNPYEQYF. The CDR3 DNA is TGTGCCTGGAGTGTAGTGACACCAAACCCCTACGAGCAGTACTTC. Full variable domain (outside the CDR3, taken from reference TRBV30 and TRBJ2-7): SQTIHQWPATLVQPVGSPLSLECTVEGTSNPNLYWYRQAAGRGLQLLFYSVGIGQISSEVPQNLSASRPQDRQFILSSKKLLLSDSGFYLCAWSVVTPNPYEQYFGPGTRLTVT.

V usage is TRBV9 and J usage is TRBJ2-3, with TRBD2 matching 8 bases. V gave up 0 bases and J gave up 6 bases; unmatched junction bases: 3. CDR3 length equals 14 residues. Germline CDR1 reads SGDLS; CDR2 reads YYNGEE. CDR3 loop: CASSVGSGADTQYF. The CDR3 DNA follows: TGTGCCAGCAGCGTAGGTAGCGGGGCGGATACGCAGTATTTT.

V is TRBV3-1 (or the pseudogene TRBV3-2) and J is TRBJ1-1; TRBD1 might be the D (5 bases). Germline V gene sequence: CDR1 LGHDT, CDR2 YNNKEL (reference sequence). V was shortened by 6 bases and J by 0 bases, with 14 bases between the two germline ends. CDR3 length equals 15 residues. The CDR3: CASSPTDTLNTEAFF. The DNA for the CDR3 is TGTGCCAGCAGTCCAACGGACACGTTGAACACTGAAGCTTTCTTT.

The chain combines TRBV18 with TRBJ1-5, with 7 bases fitting TRBD1. CDR1 and CDR2 from the germline V gene are KGHSH and LQKENI. V lost 2 bases to trimming and J lost 0 bases; unmatched junction nucleotides: 1. The CDR3 loop spans 15 amino acids. The CDR3 coding sequence is TGTGCCAGCTCACCAGACAGGGTTAGCAATCAGCCCCAGCATTTT. It specifies CASSPDRVSNQPQHF. Based on the CDR3 plus reference TRBV18 and TRBJ1-5, the full variable domain is NAGVMQNPRHLVRRRGQEARLRCSPMKGHSHVYWYRQLPEEGLKFMVYLQKENIIDESGMPKERFSAEFPKEGPSILRIQQVVRGDSAAYFCASSPDRVSNQPQHFGDGTRLSIL.

This rearrangement joins TRBV20-1 to TRBJ1-2, with 8 nucleotides matching TRBD1. Germline-derived CDR1 and CDR2 are DFQATT and SNEGSKA (reference sequence). The CDR3 is 11 residues long. The trim removed 6 bases at V and 8 bases at J, leaving 5 bases unmatched. CDR3 residues: CSAPTGEGYTF. Here the CDR3 DNA reads TGCAGTGCCCCGACAGGGGAAGGCTACACCTTC.

The chain has TRBV18 and TRBJ1-1; 9 bases fit TRBD1. This CDR3 is built from 14 residues. CDR1 is KGHSH and CDR2 is LQKENI in the germline V gene. V dropped 2 bases and J dropped 5; count of bases not matched to a gene: 3. CDR3 sequence reads: CASSPSGTGTEAFF. For the CDR3, the DNA is TGTGCCAGCTCACCATCCGGGACAGGGACTGAAGCTTTCTTT.

The V call is TRBV7-2, the J call TRBJ1-2; D possibly corresponds to TRBD1 (5 bases). The germline CDR1 and CDR2 sequences are SGHTA and FQGNSA. This CDR3 has 13 residues. Trimming removed 5 bases at V and 2 bases at J, with 9 bases between. The CDR3 sequence is CASSPDKNYGYTF. CDR3 bases: TGTGCCAGCAGCCCGGACAAAAACTATGGCTACACCTTC.

The CDR3 DNA sequence: TGTGCCAGCAGTGCCGGGAAGAACACTGAAGCTTTCTTT. This translates into CASSAGKNTEAFF. V gene TRBV2 combines with J gene TRBJ1-1; no reliable D call. Germline lookup yields CDR1 SNHLY and CDR2 FYNNEI. Trimming took 4 bases from V and 1 from J, leaving 7 bases between them. The CDR3 consists of 13 residues.

In its sample, this clone was seen once. The genes are TRBV5-6 and TRBJ1-2; TRBD1 matches at 8 bases. CDR3 length: 14 amino acids. Unmatched junction bases numbered 5, after V lost 4 bases and J lost 3 bases. CDR1 and CDR2 (germline): SGHDT, YYEEEE. The CDR3 loop is CASSPDRAYYGYTF. Written as DNA, the CDR3 is TGTGCCAGCAGCCCGGACAGGGCGTACTATGGCTACACCTTC.

CDR3 DNA: TGTGCCACCGCCCCTGGGACGGGGACCGGGGAGCTGTTTTTT. This sequence encodes CATAPGTGTGELFF. The V gene is TRBV27, the J gene TRBJ2-2; TRBD1 or TRBD2 may be the D gene (5 bases each). Trimming removed 10 bases from V and 5 bases from J, with 17 bases in between. Per the germline V gene, CDR1 is MNHEY and CDR2 is SMNVEV (reference sequence). The CDR3 spans 14 residues.

The rearrangement links TRBV5-4 to TRBJ1-2; D remains ambiguous. The CDR3 totals 14 residues. The V and J ends lost 0 bases and 5 bases respectively, with 11 bases between them. Germline V CDR1 and CDR2: SGHNT, YYREEE (reference sequence). DNA of the CDR3: TGTGCCAGCAGCTTGGAAGGAGGGATTTATGGCTACACCTTC. Translation gives CASSLEGGIYGYTF.

The chain carries TRBV11-2 and TRBJ1-3; 7 bases are shared with TRBD1. V lost 4 bases, J lost 0 bases, and 6 bases stayed unmatched. From germline, CDR1 is SGHAT and CDR2 FQNNGV. This CDR3 comprises 16 residues. The CDR3 nucleotides are TGTGCCAGCAGCTCCCGACAGGGAAGCTCTGGAAACACCATATATTTT. Protein product: CASSSRQGSSGNTIYF.

The chain carries TRBV3-1 (or the pseudogene TRBV3-2) and TRBJ1-4, with 8 nucleotides matching TRBD1. J lost 8 bases, V lost 4 bases, and 9 bases had no gene match. CDR3 length: 15 amino acids. Germline assignment: CDR1 LGHDT and CDR2 YNNKEL (reference sequence). CDR3 protein: CASSRTGQGTEKLFF. The CDR3 DNA sequence: TGTGCCAGCAGCCGCACCGGACAGGGAACCGAAAAACTGTTTTTT.

This rearrangement joins TRBV29-1 to TRBJ2-7, with 9 bases that match TRBD1. V dropped 4 bases and J dropped 5; count of bases not matched to a gene: 3. Per germline, CDR1 SQVTM and CDR2 ANQGSEA. The CDR3 spans 12 residues. CDR3 in DNA: TGCAGCGTTGGACAGGGGGTAAACGAGCAGTACTTC. This codes for CSVGQGVNEQYF.